The 24 T cell receptor beta chains listed next were all sequenced from one sample in a study of T cell responses to AZD1222 COVID-19 vaccine (dated by TCRdb to about 2021). The library came from the immunoSEQ multiplex PCR assay. This immuneACCESS table, as held by TCRdb, lists in-frame sequences with V and J called but not all clones. Of the missing ones, under half trace to an unresolved V gene in checked studies; the others have no known cause. The sample table holds some 70,000 clones, of which about 80% were seen once. The leading ten clones occupy roughly an eighth of the sample. According to the study, the label for this sample's time point signals: about 28 days (+/-7) after the second vaccine dose. This specimen was peripheral blood, taken 28 days after the second AZD1222 dose. Receptor source: an adult who received the AZD1222 COVID-19 vaccine.

V is TRBV6-5 and J is TRBJ1-5; no firm D call. CDR3 length: 11 amino acids. CDR1 is MNHEY and CDR2 is SVGAGI in the germline V gene. V dropped 3 bases and J dropped 15 bases, with 12 bases sitting between them. Written as DNA, the CDR3 is TGTGCCAGCAGTTATCGGAGGGTGTCGCATTTT. This codes for CASSYRRVSHF.

In this sample, this clone turned up a few times. The chain recombines TRBV10-3 with TRBJ2-1, with 10 bases aligning to TRBD2. The V and J ends lost 6 bases and 5 bases, in that order; junction bases with no gene match: 10. The V gene's germline CDR1 is ENHRY and CDR2 SYGVKD. This CDR3 spans 16 amino acids. CDR3 loop: CAIRFSAGGPDNEQFF. The CDR3 DNA reads as TGTGCCATCAGATTTTCAGCGGGGGGGCCGGACAATGAGCAGTTCTTC.

As to this clone: A junction boundary mismatches the germline segment, possibly from a read error. The rearrangement links TRBV5-1 to TRBJ2-1; 9 positions agree with TRBD2. This CDR3 region has 15 residues. Germline values: CDR1 SGHRS, CDR2 YFSETQ. The CDR3 DNA follows: TGCGCCCGCAGCGGCGGGGGGGCAACCTACAATGAGCAGTTCTTC. Translation: CARSGGGATYNEQFF.

The chain recombines TRBV27 with TRBJ1-5; D is uncertain. The CDR3 runs to 14 residues. Germline V CDR1 and CDR2: MNHEY, SMNVEV (reference sequence). V was trimmed by 0 bases and J by 7 bases, leaving 10 bases between them. The CDR3 loop is CASSLSMGLQPQHF. Here the CDR3 DNA reads TGTGCCAGCAGTTTATCGATGGGGTTGCAGCCCCAGCATTTT.

The chain links TRBV5-4 to TRBJ2-2; 8 bases line up with TRBD2. Germline V CDR1 and CDR2: SGHNT, YYREEE (reference sequence). The CDR3 is made up of 16 amino acids. The junction had 8 bases not matched to a gene; V was cut back by 4 bases and J by 3 bases. CDR3 sequence reads: CASSGRRGVDTGELFF. The CDR3 coding sequence is TGTGCCAGCAGCGGACGGCGGGGGGTAGACACCGGGGAGCTGTTTTTT.

The chain joins TRBV6-1 to TRBJ2-3; 8 bases are a match to TRBD2. CDR1 and CDR2 (germline): MNHNS, SASEGT. The CDR3 length is 16 residues. With 2 bases clipped from V and 0 bases from J, the junction kept 4 bases outside the gene matches. The CDR3 loop is CASSERGGVSTDTQYF. DNA for the CDR3: TGTGCCAGCAGTGAACGGGGGGGCGTAAGCACAGATACGCAGTATTTT.

The rearrangement joins TRBV7-6 to TRBJ2-5; perhaps TRBD1 as D (5 bases). The CDR3 has 16 residues. Germline lookup yields CDR1 SGHVS and CDR2 FNYEAQ. The ends were cut back, 2 bases at V and 5 bases at J, with 18 bases in the middle. The chain's CDR3 is CASSLSRPGRVETQYF. CDR3 nucleotides: TGTGCCAGCAGCTTAAGTCGGCCGGGCAGGGTGGAGACCCAGTACTTC.

The rearrangement links TRBV21-1 to TRBJ2-7; the DNA was not used to check the table's D call, TRBD1. TRBV21-1 is a documented pseudogene. The CDR3 runs 16 residues. The CDR3 bases are TGTGCCAGCAGCGCATACACAGGACAGGGTGAGTACGAGCAGTACTTC. Its protein product is CASSAYTGQGEYEQYF.

The J gene is TRBJ1-5, the V gene TRBV2, with no clear D. Germline V gene sequence: CDR1 SNHLY, CDR2 FYNNEI. The CDR3 totals 14 residues. V lost 9 bases and J lost 5, with 17 bases in between. CDR3 bases: TGTGCCAGTCGGGAAGTTACCCTTGATCAGCCCCAGCATTTT. Encoded protein: CASREVTLDQPQHF.

J is TRBJ2-7 and V is TRBV5-1; D is tentatively TRBD1 or TRBD2 (6 bases each). The CDR3 contains 14 residues. V was trimmed by 0 bases and J by 6 bases, leaving 13 bases between them. Germline V gives CDR1 SGHRS, CDR2 YFSETQ. In nucleotides, the CDR3 is TGCGCCAGCAGCTTGGCCGAGTGGGGGGCCGAGCAGTACTTC. As protein: CASSLAEWGAEQYF.

This chain connects TRBV5-4 to TRBJ1-1; TRBD1 might be the D (6 bases). The V end lost 2 bases, the J end lost 0 bases, and 11 bases lay between the germline ends. The CDR3 consists of 15 residues. Germline CDR1 SGHNT, CDR2 YYREEE (reference sequence). The CDR3 sequence is CASSFKGQLNTEAFF. The CDR3 region has the DNA TGTGCCAGCAGCTTCAAAGGACAGTTGAACACTGAAGCTTTCTTT. Full variable domain (rest looked up from reference TRBV5-4 and TRBJ1-1): ETGVTQSPTHLIKTRGQQVTLRCSSQSGHNTVSWYQQALGQGPQFIFQYYREEENGRGNFPPRFSGLQFPNYSSELNVNALELDDSALYLCASSFKGQLNTEAFFGQGTRLTVV.

The CDR3 DNA sequence: TGCGCCAGCAGCCAAGCCCGGACTAGCGGGGACGATGAGCAGTTCTTC. Its protein is CASSQARTSGDDEQFF. V usage is TRBV4-3 and J usage is TRBJ2-1; 12 nucleotides align to TRBD2. Losses at the gene ends were 1 base for V and 8 bases for J; bases not matched to a gene: 6. The germline gives CDR1 LGHNA, CDR2 YSLEER. The CDR3 runs 16 residues.

The V gene is TRBV9, the J gene TRBJ2-2; D is possibly TRBD1 or TRBD2 (6 bases each). Trimming stripped 5 bases from V and 1 base from J, with 15 bases between. Looked up from germline, CDR1 is SGDLS and CDR2 is YYNGEE. The CDR3 loop spans 16 amino acids. CDR3 sequence reads: CASRARGGENTGELFF. CDR3 in DNA: TGTGCCAGCAGGGCCAGGGGCGGGGAGAACACCGGGGAGCTGTTTTTT.

V gene TRBV11-2 combines with J gene TRBJ1-4; tentatively, D is TRBD1 (6 bases). The V end was cut by 0 bases, the J end by 8 bases, with 22 bases between. The CDR3 runs 18 residues. The V gene's germline CDR1 is SGHAT and CDR2 FQNNGV. This chain's CDR3 is CASSLELGGLVQSEKLFF. CDR3 bases: TGTGCCAGCAGCTTAGAACTTGGGGGCTTGGTTCAGAGCGAAAAACTGTTTTTT.

The genes are TRBV4-1 and TRBJ1-5; TRBD1 is a possible D gene (5 bases). Per germline, CDR1 MGHRA and CDR2 YSYEKL. Trimming removed 4 bases from V and 0 bases from J, with 19 bases in between. The CDR3 spans 18 residues. CDR3 amino acids: CASSPAQGFRYSNQPQHF. The CDR3 DNA is TGCGCCAGCAGCCCCGCTCAGGGTTTTAGGTATAGCAATCAGCCCCAGCATTTT.

The chain links TRBV30 to TRBJ2-5; possibly TRBD1 for D (5 bases). The CDR3 consists of 13 residues. V was shortened by 3 bases and J by 2 bases, with 10 bases between the two germline ends. The germline V gene encodes CDR1 GTSNPN and CDR2 SVGIG (reference sequence). The CDR3 region has the DNA TGTGCCTGGAGAAGACAGTCTCAAGAGACCCAGTACTTC. Amino acids: CAWRRQSQETQYF.

The chain recombines TRBV23-1 with TRBJ2-7; D not resolved. TRBV23-1 is assigned to the ORF class and has an uncertain function. The germline V and J ends were trimmed by 8 bases and 3 bases, with 17 bases remaining between them. The CDR3 runs 14 residues. Here the CDR3 DNA reads TGCGCCAGCGACCGGCACAAGCAATGCTACGAGCAGTACTTC. This codes for CASDRHKQCYEQYF.

The V call is TRBV29-1, the J call TRBJ2-1; D gene uncertain. The CDR3 sequence is 13 residues long. CDR1 is SQVTM, CDR2 ANQGSEA, per germline. Trimming cost V 4 bases and J 6 bases, with 13 bases left between them. The CDR3 sequence: CSVVKQWGNEQFF. CDR3 in DNA: TGCAGCGTTGTAAAACAGTGGGGCAATGAGCAGTTCTTC.

The chain combines TRBV7-2 with TRBJ1-3, with 8 bases aligning to TRBD1. The J segment lost 4 bases and the V segment lost 5 bases, leaving 4 bases of the junction unmatched. The CDR3 sequence is 14 residues long. The germline V gene encodes CDR1 SGHTA and CDR2 FQGNSA. The CDR3 DNA follows: TGTGCCAGCAGCACCGGACAGGGAGGAAACACCATATATTTT. Encoded protein: CASSTGQGGNTIYF.

In its sample, this clone was seen once. The rearrangement joins TRBV5-5 to TRBJ2-3; D may match TRBD1 or TRBD2 (5 bases each). V was shortened by 7 bases and J by 0 bases, with 18 bases between the two germline ends. Germline V gene lookup returns CDR1 SGHKS and CDR2 YYEKEE (reference sequence). The length of the CDR3 is 16 residues. The CDR3 nucleotides read TGTGCCAGCGACCCTTTTGCAGGGAGAAGCACAGATACGCAGTATTTT. Translation gives CASDPFAGRSTDTQYF.

This rearrangement joins TRBV5-1 to TRBJ2-3; 11 bases fit TRBD2. Germline V gene lookup returns CDR1 SGHRS and CDR2 YFSETQ. The V and J ends lost 0 bases and 5 bases, in that order; junction bases with no gene match: 5. This CDR3 has 16 residues. CDR3 region: CASSLALGLAGDTQYF. The CDR3, as DNA: TGCGCCAGCAGCTTGGCCCTTGGACTAGCGGGAGATACGCAGTATTTT.

The chain joins TRBV9 to TRBJ2-5; D not resolved. Germline V gene lookup returns CDR1 SGDLS and CDR2 YYNGEE. This CDR3 has 15 residues. Between the trimmed V and J ends, which lost 2 bases and 5 bases, there was a span of 16 bases. CDR3 region: CASSVHSSVGETQYF. The CDR3 coding sequence is TGTGCCAGCAGCGTCCATTCAAGTGTGGGCGAGACCCAGTACTTC.

The rearrangement joins TRBV2 to TRBJ1-2; no clear D. The CDR3 consists of 15 residues. The germline CDR1 and CDR2 sequences are SNHLY and FYNNEI. V shed 1 base and J shed 8 bases, with 17 bases lying between them. The CDR3, as DNA: TGTGCCAGCAGTGAAGGGTCGAACCAATTAGGGGGCTACACCTTC. This sequence encodes CASSEGSNQLGGYTF.

The gene calls are TRBV6-1 and TRBJ1-3; D may be TRBD1 (5 bases). The ends were cut back, 2 bases at V and 0 bases at J, with 11 bases in the middle. The germline CDR1 and CDR2 sequences are MNHNS and SASEGT. The CDR3 length is 16 residues. As DNA, the CDR3 is TGTGCCAGCAGTGAATCCCAGGGAGCCTCTGGAAACACCATATATTTT. It translates to CASSESQGASGNTIYF.